One and the same sample provided the 6 T cell receptor beta chains below, sequenced in a study of vaccination and CD4 T cells after COVID-19. Their target antigens are unknown. Treatment denoted: approximately 9-day PBMC culture with coronavirus spike peptide pools or control peptides (ViraFEST assay). Pre-COVID-19 pandemic sampling (2011-2018) yielded the unexposed donor's CD4+ T cells. Cultured CD4+ T cell DNA was sequenced using the Oncomine TCR Beta short-read assay. TCRdb fed the PCR reads into MiXCR, producing one record per CDR3 protein. The repertoire consists of several thousand distinct CDR3 sequences, with around 40% occurring once and the leading ten covering about 43%. Sequencing was carried out using CD4+ T cells from blood, cultured in vitro. The receptors here all came from a human donor in good health.

Only a few counts were recorded for this clonotype. The genes are TRBV7-2 and TRBJ1-5; TRBD1 aligns across 7 bases. V shed 5 bases, J shed 0 bases, and the junction held 13 bases outside the gene matches. This CDR3 is 18 amino acids long. The germline CDR1 and CDR2 sequences are SGHTA and FQGNSA. In DNA, the CDR3 is TGTGCCAGCAGCGCATACCGACAGGGAATTTTTAGCAATCAGCCCCAGCATTTT. This gives the protein CASSAYRQGIFSNQPQHF.

This chain joins TRBV10-1 and TRBJ2-1; D not resolved. V was clipped by 0 bases and J by 4 bases, with 7 bases between them. The CDR3 extends over 14 amino acids. The germline V gene encodes CDR1 WNHNN and CDR2 SYGVQD (reference sequence). CDR3 region: CASSESAEYNEQFF. CDR3 nucleotides: TGCGCCAGCAGTGAGTCGGCGGAGTACAATGAGCAGTTCTTC.

This chain links TRBV20-1 with TRBJ2-7, with 10 positions matching TRBD2. Germline CDR1 reads DFQATT; CDR2 reads SNEGSKA (reference sequence). The CDR3 is 14 residues long. After removal of 1 base from V and 5 bases from J, the junction contained 5 bases not matched to a gene. The CDR3 loop is CSARALAGAHEQYF. CDR3 DNA sequence: TGCAGTGCTAGAGCTCTAGCGGGGGCCCACGAGCAGTACTTC.

The chain has TRBV20-1 and TRBJ2-2; a possible D gene is TRBD2 (6 bases). Germline V gives CDR1 DFQATT, CDR2 SNEGSKA (reference sequence). This CDR3 has 14 residues. V lost 3 bases, J lost 3 bases, and 11 bases lay in between. DNA for the CDR3: TGCAGTGCTAGGGGAGGTGGGCACACCGGGGAGCTGTTTTTT. Protein product: CSARGGGHTGELFF.

V gene TRBV6-1 combines with J gene TRBJ1-1; D is unclear. CDR3 length: 12 residues. Trimming left V 5 bases short and J 1 base short, with 5 bases between. Per the germline V gene, CDR1 is MNHNS and CDR2 is SASEGT. CDR3 DNA sequence: TGTGCCAGCAGTCCGGGGAACACTGAAGCTTTCTTT. Protein product: CASSPGNTEAFF.

This chain links TRBV19 with TRBJ1-6; weak D call: TRBD1 (5 bases). Trimming cost V 9 bases and J 0 bases, with 9 bases left between them. The germline V gene has CDR1 LNHDA and CDR2 SQIVND (reference sequence). The CDR3 totals 14 residues. The CDR3 protein is CASTGSSYNSPLHF. In DNA, the CDR3 is TGTGCCAGCACAGGTAGCTCCTATAATTCACCCCTCCACTTT.